A single sample is the source of the 3 T cell receptor beta chains below, sequenced in a study of T cells in Graves' hyperthyroidism and ophthalmopathy. Amplified regions were TCR beta CDR3 sequences from RNA transcripts. The HTBI set primed first-round TCR CDR3 RT-PCR. TCRdb re-analysed the multiplex PCR reads in MiXCR, keeping a single row per CDR3 protein. The table shows some 300,000 distinct CDR3 sequences, with around a fifth occurring only once. Sequenced input: blood. The source of these receptors is a man in his fifties with Graves' ophthalmopathy.

About this clonotype: A much larger clone lies a single base off, so this may be a read error. This sequence joins TRBV28 and TRBJ1-6, with D hard to call. Germline loops: CDR1 MDHEN, CDR2 SYDVKM. V shed 6 bases and J shed 7 bases, with 10 bases lying between them. The CDR3 contains 13 residues. This chain's CDR3 is CASREPGNSPLHF. As DNA, the CDR3 is TGTGCCAGCAGAGAACCCGGGAATTCACCCCTCCACTTT. Variable domain in full (rest from reference TRBV28 and TRBJ1-6): DVKVTQSSRYLVKRTGEKVFLECVQDMDHENMFWYRQDPGLGLRLIYFSYDVKMKEKGDIPEGYSVSREKKERFSLILESASTNQTSMYLCASREPGNSPLHFGNGTRLTVT.

This clonotype was counted between two and nine times. The chain uses TRBV3-1 and TRBJ2-7; D is possibly TRBD2 (6 bases). The CDR3 has 15 residues. CDR1 LGHDT and CDR2 YNNKEL come from the germline V gene (reference sequence). Trimming took 4 bases from V and 2 from J, leaving 15 bases between them. As DNA, the CDR3 is TGTGCCAGCAGCCCTCCGGGCGGGAACCCCTACGAGCAGTACTTC. This encodes CASSPPGGNPYEQYF.

This clonotype was seen more than once but under ten times. This may come from a read error, since a much larger clone is one base off. V is TRBV7-2 and J is TRBJ2-3; TRBD2 agrees at 8 bases. The trim removed 6 bases at V and 2 bases at J, leaving 7 bases unmatched. Germline V gene data show CDR1 as SGHTA and CDR2 as FQGNSA. The CDR3 consists of 15 residues. CDR3 nucleotide sequence: TGTGCCAGCAGTAGGACTAGCACTTTCACAGATACGCAGTATTTT. This gives the protein CASSRTSTFTDTQYF.